Sequencing of this TCR beta chain was carried out in a study of shared clonotypes between healthy human individuals (dated by TCRdb to 2020 to 2021). As for the study more broadly: Three men and a couple of women, aged 18 to 49 years, made up the cohort. For each donor, three plates each were used for CD4 naive and CD4 memory, two plates were used for CD8 naive, and one plate was used for CD8 memory. The study deeply sequenced blood TCR repertoires of five healthy adults to estimate repertoire size and the extent of clonotype sharing between individuals. Different laboratories and diverse techniques were used to prepare libraries and sequence TCR repertoires, to increase sequencing depth and limit assay-specific biases. Per donor, leukapheresis produced somewhere between about 0.8 and 9 billion PBMCs.

Healthy HIV-negative adults with no recently reported acute infections or vaccinations were included as donors. Every donor was a Caucasian adult residing in Nashville, Tennessee, USA. CD4+ T cells were enriched by magnetic negative selection, after which naive cells were positively selected on CD45RA and the negative fraction was taken as the memory subset. Blood was obtained by leukapheresis, after which PBMCs were separated by Ficoll-Histopaque density gradient centrifugation and cryopreserved in liquid nitrogen vapor phase. Purity and quantity of every magnetically sorted T cell population were checked by analytical flow cytometry. From each sorted fraction, genomic DNA was isolated and quantified by UV absorbance on a Nanodrop 2000c. Comments on this clone: Which antigen it targets is not known. No per-base quality is available; no much larger clone lies one base away.

Trimming costs V 4 bases and J 0 bases, and their ends lie 12 bases apart. Looking up the germline V gene yields CDR1 SGHRS and CDR2 YFSETQ. Its CDR3 holds 15 amino acids, cysteine through phenylalanine. Only CDR3 DNA is held: 45 bases, read in frame from base 1. Study-level results and caveats: Sharing across several donors was observed for about 5% of naive CD4, 3.5% of naive CD8, 2.3% of memory CD4, and about 0.38% of memory CD8 clonotypes. Sampling was limited to blood, and TCR repertoires in tissue likely differ from TCR repertoires in blood. Estimated clonotype richness was generally larger for naive than for memory subsets. Incomplete sequencing was indicated by rarefaction of sorted-subset datasets, despite the large sequencing depth. Clonotypes shared by all four sorted-subset donors showed higher generation probabilities than non-shared clonotypes. Pairwise subsampling indicated that sequencing depth was expected to affect the degree of clonotype sharing among donors. Because the study included only a small number of donors, the genetic and exposure-history diversity represented was limited.

Using the deep immunoSEQ assay, TCR CDR3 regions were amplified from genomic DNA by multiplex PCR. Genomic DNA extracted from each cell subset was distributed evenly over all wells of several immunoSEQ 96-well plates, and each plate served as one replicate. For sorted subsets, each replicate PCR was loaded with roughly 190 ng genomic DNA, equivalent to about 33,000 T cell genomes. Purified libraries were quantified with a Qubit 3.0 fluorometer, sized on a Bioanalyzer 2100, and re-quantified with the KAPA Library Quantification kit. A separate single-read 150-cycle Illumina NextSeq 550 flow cell was used to sequence each immunoSEQ 96-well plate. The source study handled its data this way. Because the immunoSEQ output held only junctional sequences and lacked quality scores, the filtering could not match the filtering applied to full-length reads. To assign V/J genes and CDR3, sequences were annotated against IMGT germline references using PyIR, a Python wrapper for IgBLAST v1.9. Reads were removed for weak V/J assignments (E-value above 1e-6), missing CDR3, stop codons, out-of-frame junctions, or ambiguous translated residues. V3J clonotypes were defined as sequences sharing the same inferred V gene, J gene, and CDR3 amino acid sequence. Percentage overlap between repertoires was computed as shared unique clonotypes divided by the size of the smaller repertoire. RTK rarefaction, the Chao1 estimator, and Recon v2.1 estimates of unobserved clonotypes were used to assess repertoire richness. OLGA was used to compute generation probabilities for all TCRbeta clonotypes that the gDNA method yielded from a handful of donors. Not all clones reach the TCRdb copy of this immuneACCESS table, which keeps in-frame sequences only. Checked studies attribute under half of the gap to unresolved V genes and leave the rest unexplained. D and trimming come from the DNA, and the V and J calls and clone size come from that table. The sample table shows 2 million to 2.5 million clones, and 80% to 95% are seen once. Around 0.4% of the sample rests with the top ten.

This receptor was obtained from a man aged 18 to 29 in good health. Some clones in this sample may be carry-over from other donors' samples. This sequence uses TRBV5-1 and TRBJ2-3; too little of a D gene remains to name it. Sequenced sample: naive CD4+ T cells from PBMCs. Read against the paper, the sample's cell subset or site label means: CD45RA+ positively selected. Here the CDR3 is given as CASSPGWMSTDTQYF. The DNA is TGCGCCAGCAGCCCTGGGTGGATGAGCACAGATACGCAGTATTTT.